The 2 T cell receptor beta chains below were found in one sample sequenced in a study of cytomegalovirus exposure and HLA in healthy donors. Clones were read by immunoSEQ multiplex PCR, and TCRdb kept only the in-frame ones, dropping some. The repertoire holds roughly 260,000 clones, with about 83% as singletons. Sequenced sample: PBMCs. The receptors were sampled from a man aged 18 to 30 in good health and CMV-seronegative.

The genes are TRBV11-2 and TRBJ1-1; D not certain. The CDR3 totals 12 residues. In germline, CDR1 is SGHAT, CDR2 FQNNGV. V was cut by 1 base and J by 10 bases, with 10 bases left in between. CDR3 in amino acids: CASSLVGRRAFF. DNA for the CDR3: TGTGCCAGCAGCTTAGTCGGGAGACGAGCTTTCTTT.

The chain employs TRBV7-6 and TRBJ2-7, with D maybe TRBD1 (6 bases). This CDR3 has 13 residues. Trimming removed 1 base at V and 6 bases at J, with 10 bases between. Germline V lookup: CDR1 SGHVS, CDR2 FNYEAQ. CDR3 sequence (DNA): TGTGCCAGCAGCTTAGAAGGCAGGGGCGAGCAGTACTTC. Its translation: CASSLEGRGEQYF.